This TCR beta chain was recovered during a study of blood T cell repertoires in COVID-19. Study context: Material from acute and convalescent COVID-19 was sourced from the United States, Italy and Spain. PBMCs, B-cell-depleted T cells, or T cells provided the cDNA or gDNA that made up the material.

Germline lookup yields CDR1 SGHDT and CDR2 YYEEEE. The CDR3 spans 14 residues. V shed 4 bases and J shed 3 bases, with 13 bases lying between them. Under the authors' procedure: Estimates of nucleated cell counts were drawn from the amplification of reference gene primers. The method was immunoSEQ multiplex PCR; TCRdb's version includes in-frame clones alone and lacks a portion of them. V and J calls and clone size are copied from that table; D and trimming were computed from the DNA. Among 75,000 to 95,000 clones listed, roughly 88% were seen once. This sequence originates from a woman of 80 years or more with acute or convalescent COVID-19. The genes are TRBV5-6 and TRBJ1-1, with D perhaps TRBD1 (6 bases). The sequenced sample was peripheral blood. The CDR3 DNA reads as TGTGCCAGCAGCCAACAGGGAGGGGACACTGAAGCTTTCTTT. Protein sequence: CASSQQGGDTEAFF.